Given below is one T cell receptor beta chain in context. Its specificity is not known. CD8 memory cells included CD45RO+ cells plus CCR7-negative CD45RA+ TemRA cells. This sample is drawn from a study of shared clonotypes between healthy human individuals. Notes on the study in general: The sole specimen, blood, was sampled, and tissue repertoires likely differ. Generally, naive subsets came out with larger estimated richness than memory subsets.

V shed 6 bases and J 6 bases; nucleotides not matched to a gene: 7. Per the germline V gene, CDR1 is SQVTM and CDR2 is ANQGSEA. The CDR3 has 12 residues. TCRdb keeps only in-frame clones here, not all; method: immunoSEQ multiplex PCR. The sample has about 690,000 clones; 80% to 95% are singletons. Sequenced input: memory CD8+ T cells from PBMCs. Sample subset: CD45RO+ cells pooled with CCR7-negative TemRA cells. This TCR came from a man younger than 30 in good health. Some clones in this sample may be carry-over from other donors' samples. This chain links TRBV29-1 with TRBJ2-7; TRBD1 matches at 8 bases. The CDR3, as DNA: TGCAGCGTCATATTACAGGGGGGCGAGCAGTACTTC. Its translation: CSVILQGGEQYF.